Listed below are T cell receptor beta chains from one sample, sequenced in a study of blood T cell repertoires in COVID-19. Sequencing was performed with immunoSEQ multiplex PCR; in TCRdb, only in-frame clones are kept and a portion is missing. The sample lists about 91,000 clones, 76% seen once, with 7% in the top ten. Sequenced: peripheral blood. These receptors originate from a man in his sixties or seventies with acute or convalescent COVID-19. Each CDR3 is given with its conserved first and last residue. Each record gives: clone size, D gene, J gene, V gene, CDR3 DNA, CDR3 protein. D genes are given only for firm matches. For some rows the clone size is stated as once, few or many, or as a class when expanded; others skip it.

clone_size: .
d_call: .
j_call: TRBJ1-1
v_call: TRBV2
cdr3_nt: TGTGCCAGCACCGTCTTACCCGTAGGGGCAGATGAAGCTTTCTTT
cdr3_aa: CASTVLPVGADEAFF

clone_size: .
d_call: .
j_call: TRBJ2-3
v_call: TRBV29-1
cdr3_nt: TGCAGCGTTGATGTCGGATTAGCCGAAAAGGCGCCGCAGTATTTT
cdr3_aa: CSVDVGLAEKAPQYF

clone_size: few
d_call: .
j_call: TRBJ1-6
v_call: TRBV15
cdr3_nt: TGTGCCACCAGCAGAGATAGGAGAGGGAGGAATTCACCCCTCCACTTT
cdr3_aa: CATSRDRRGRNSPLHF

clone_size: .
d_call: TRBD1
j_call: TRBJ1-6
v_call: TRBV18
cdr3_nt: TGTGCCAGCTCACCAGGACAGGGCTTCAATTCACCCCTCCACTTT
cdr3_aa: CASSPGQGFNSPLHF

clone_size: .
d_call: TRBD1
j_call: TRBJ1-5
v_call: TRBV7-2
cdr3_nt: TGTGCCAGCAGCCAATATGGCCGGGACAGGAATCAGCCCCAGCATTTT
cdr3_aa: CASSQYGRDRNQPQHF

clone_size: .
d_call: .
j_call: TRBJ1-1
v_call: TRBV7-9
cdr3_nt: TGTGCCAGCAGCTTAGCTCCGGGGGGAGCTTTCTTT
cdr3_aa: CASSLAPGGAFF

clone_size: .
d_call: TRBD2
j_call: TRBJ2-7
v_call: TRBV28
cdr3_nt: TGTGCCAGCAGTTTACCAGGGAGCGGGATCTACGAGCAGTACTTC
cdr3_aa: CASSLPGSGIYEQYF

clone_size: once
d_call: .
j_call: TRBJ1-2
v_call: TRBV30
cdr3_nt: TGTGCCTGGAGTGTAAACGCCAGGGACTATGGCTACACCTTC
cdr3_aa: CAWSVNARDYGYTF

clone_size: many
d_call: TRBD1
j_call: TRBJ2-2
v_call: TRBV11-3
cdr3_nt: TGTGCCAGCAGCCCAGGGGGTTGGACCGGGGAGCTGTTTTTT
cdr3_aa: CASSPGGWTGELFF

clone_size: .
d_call: TRBD2
j_call: TRBJ2-5
v_call: TRBV4-1
cdr3_nt: TGCGCCAGCAGCCCCGCTAGCGGGATATTCCAAGAGACCCAGTACTTC
cdr3_aa: CASSPASGIFQETQYF

clone_size: .
d_call: .
j_call: TRBJ1-2
v_call: TRBV5-6
cdr3_nt: TGTGCCAGCAGCTTGTATACCAGAGGCAACTATGGCTACACCTTC
cdr3_aa: CASSLYTRGNYGYTF

clone_size: .
d_call: TRBD1
j_call: TRBJ2-3
v_call: TRBV19
cdr3_nt: TGTGCCAGTAGCCTGACAGGGGCAAGCACAGATACGCAGTATTTT
cdr3_aa: CASSLTGASTDTQYF

clone_size: few
d_call: TRBD1
j_call: TRBJ2-4
v_call: TRBV30
cdr3_nt: TGTGCCTGGAGCCCGGGACAGGGGGCGGGGGACATTCAGTACTTC
cdr3_aa: CAWSPGQGAGDIQYF

clone_size: .
d_call: .
j_call: TRBJ2-4
v_call: TRBV18
cdr3_nt: TGTGCCAGCTCACCGATTCCGATTACCGGGAAAAACATTCAGTACTTC
cdr3_aa: CASSPIPITGKNIQYF

clone_size: .
d_call: TRBD1
j_call: TRBJ1-1
v_call: TRBV6-5
cdr3_nt: TGTGCCAGCAGTTACGGGAGAAGGGGGCAAACTGAAGCTTTCTTT
cdr3_aa: CASSYGRRGQTEAFF

clone_size: .
d_call: TRBD1
j_call: TRBJ1-1
v_call: TRBV5-6
cdr3_nt: TGTGCCAGCAGCTTCGGCCAGGGGGCACGAACTGAAGCTTTCTTT
cdr3_aa: CASSFGQGARTEAFF

clone_size: few
d_call: TRBD1
j_call: TRBJ2-1
v_call: TRBV7-7
cdr3_nt: TGTGCCAGCAGCCGGACAGGGGCCAATGAGCAGTTCTTC
cdr3_aa: CASSRTGANEQFF

clone_size: .
d_call: .
j_call: TRBJ1-2
v_call: TRBV4-2
cdr3_nt: TGTGCCAGCAGCCAAGGAAGACAGGTGACGGATGGCTACACCTTC
cdr3_aa: CASSQGRQVTDGYTF

clone_size: .
d_call: TRBD1
j_call: TRBJ2-1
v_call: TRBV27
cdr3_nt: TGTGCCAGCAGTCAAGAATTTACAGGGGGCCTAGGGAATGAGCAGTTCTTC
cdr3_aa: CASSQEFTGGLGNEQFF

clone_size: .
d_call: TRBD1
j_call: TRBJ2-2
v_call: TRBV7-9
cdr3_nt: TGTGCCAGCAGACTGGGACAGGGGACCGGGGAGCTGTTTTTT
cdr3_aa: CASRLGQGTGELFF

clone_size: .
d_call: .
j_call: TRBJ1-5
v_call: TRBV15
cdr3_nt: TGTGCCACCAGCAGTGCGGGGTATAGCAATCAGCCCCAGCATTTT
cdr3_aa: CATSSAGYSNQPQHF

clone_size: .
d_call: TRBD2
j_call: TRBJ2-3
v_call: TRBV7-2
cdr3_nt: TGTGCCAGCAGCTTTGGACTAGCAGATACGCAGTATTTT
cdr3_aa: CASSFGLADTQYF

clone_size: .
d_call: TRBD2
j_call: TRBJ2-1
v_call: TRBV7-2
cdr3_nt: TGTGCCAGCAGCTTCCAGACTAGCGGGAGGGCCAGCTACAATGAGCAGTTCTTC
cdr3_aa: CASSFQTSGRASYNEQFF

clone_size: .
d_call: .
j_call: TRBJ2-2
v_call: TRBV6-5
cdr3_nt: TGTGCCAGCAGTAGGAGGACGACCGGGGAGCTGTTTTTT
cdr3_aa: CASSRRTTGELFF

clone_size: .
d_call: .
j_call: TRBJ2-5
v_call: TRBV11-3
cdr3_nt: TGTGCCAGCAGCTTAGAGACAGCCCAAGAGACCCAGTACTTC
cdr3_aa: CASSLETAQETQYF

clone_size: .
d_call: TRBD1
j_call: TRBJ1-1
v_call: TRBV6-5
cdr3_nt: TGTGCCAGCAGAATTGACAGGGGGATTTTCACTGAAGCTTTCTTT
cdr3_aa: CASRIDRGIFTEAFF

clone_size: .
d_call: .
j_call: TRBJ2-7
v_call: TRBV5-1
cdr3_nt: TGCGCCAGCAGCCCGTCACAGGGTCAGAGGCAGTACTTC
cdr3_aa: CASSPSQGQRQYF

clone_size: few
d_call: .
j_call: TRBJ2-7
v_call: TRBV28
cdr3_nt: TGTGCCAGCAGTTTGACAGCCCCCGACTACGAGCAGTACTTC
cdr3_aa: CASSLTAPDYEQYF

clone_size: once
d_call: TRBD1
j_call: TRBJ2-1
v_call: TRBV27
cdr3_nt: TGTGCCAGCAGTTATATTCCGGGACAGCGCTTCTTC
cdr3_aa: CASSYIPGQRFF

clone_size: .
d_call: .
j_call: TRBJ1-4
v_call: TRBV28
cdr3_nt: TGTGCCAGCAGGACCGGACAGGAAAAACTGTTTTTT
cdr3_aa: CASRTGQEKLFF

clone_size: few
d_call: TRBD2
j_call: TRBJ2-1
v_call: TRBV7-2
cdr3_nt: TGTGCCAGCAGCTTAGCGGCGGGGGGGGTAGGGTACAATGAGCAGTTCTTC
cdr3_aa: CASSLAAGGVGYNEQFF

clone_size: few
d_call: .
j_call: TRBJ2-2
v_call: TRBV9
cdr3_nt: TGTGCCAGCAACGGGGGTCCGAACACCGGGGAGCTGTTTTTT
cdr3_aa: CASNGGPNTGELFF

clone_size: .
d_call: .
j_call: TRBJ1-2
v_call: TRBV6-6
cdr3_nt: TGTGCCAGCAGTTCCCCTGCGGAGGTGGAGGGCTACACCTTC
cdr3_aa: CASSSPAEVEGYTF

clone_size: few
d_call: .
j_call: TRBJ2-7
v_call: TRBV23-1
cdr3_nt: TGCGCCAGCACCCGTGGCTTCAACGAGCAGTACTTC
cdr3_aa: CASTRGFNEQYF

clone_size: .
d_call: .
j_call: TRBJ1-2
v_call: TRBV29-1
cdr3_nt: TGCAGCGTTTGGACGGGAAACTATGGCTACACCTTC
cdr3_aa: CSVWTGNYGYTF

clone_size: .
d_call: .
j_call: TRBJ1-2
v_call: TRBV30
cdr3_nt: TGTGCCTGGAATTCGGGGGGGGCCGGCTATGGCTACACCTTC
cdr3_aa: CAWNSGGAGYGYTF

clone_size: .
d_call: TRBD1
j_call: TRBJ1-2
v_call: TRBV5-1
cdr3_nt: TGCGCCAGCCGCCTACAGGGGGCGGTAGGAGAAGGCTACACCTTC
cdr3_aa: CASRLQGAVGEGYTF

clone_size: .
d_call: .
j_call: TRBJ1-1
v_call: TRBV6-5
cdr3_nt: TGTGCCAGCAGTTACGGGAACAGGGAGAACACTGAAGCTTTCTTT
cdr3_aa: CASSYGNRENTEAFF

clone_size: .
d_call: .
j_call: TRBJ2-3
v_call: TRBV5-4
cdr3_nt: TGTGCCAGCAGATTAAAAGAGACAGATACGCAGTATTTT
cdr3_aa: CASRLKETDTQYF

clone_size: many
d_call: TRBD2
j_call: TRBJ2-1
v_call: TRBV4-2
cdr3_nt: TGTGCCAGCAGCCAAGAGGGAGTCCCGCTAGCGGGCGACTCCTACAATGAGCAGTTCTTC
cdr3_aa: CASSQEGVPLAGDSYNEQFF

clone_size: once
d_call: .
j_call: TRBJ2-7
v_call: TRBV11-2
cdr3_nt: TGTGCCAGCAGCTTAGGCCAGTACGAGCAGTACTTC
cdr3_aa: CASSLGQYEQYF

clone_size: .
d_call: TRBD1
j_call: TRBJ1-1
v_call: TRBV27
cdr3_nt: TGTGCCAGCGCGGGACAGGGGAGATCCTTTGTGGAGACTGAAGCTTTCTTT
cdr3_aa: CASAGQGRSFVETEAFF

clone_size: .
d_call: TRBD1
j_call: TRBJ2-1
v_call: TRBV5-1
cdr3_nt: TGCGCCAGCAGCACCCAACCGGGACAGGGGGCTGGTGAGCAGTTCTTC
cdr3_aa: CASSTQPGQGAGEQFF

clone_size: .
d_call: TRBD1
j_call: TRBJ1-2
v_call: TRBV28
cdr3_nt: TGTGCCAGCACCCCAGGACAGGGATCGGACTATGGCTACACCTTC
cdr3_aa: CASTPGQGSDYGYTF

clone_size: .
d_call: .
j_call: TRBJ1-1
v_call: TRBV10-3
cdr3_nt: TGTGCCATCAGTGACCTCGGGGTTATCACTGAAGCTTTCTTT
cdr3_aa: CAISDLGVITEAFF

clone_size: .
d_call: TRBD1
j_call: TRBJ1-1
v_call: TRBV29-1
cdr3_nt: TGCAGCGTCGTCAAACAGGGGGCGGGAGCTGAAGCTTTCTTT
cdr3_aa: CSVVKQGAGAEAFF

clone_size: .
d_call: TRBD2
j_call: TRBJ2-3
v_call: TRBV30
cdr3_nt: TGTGCCTGGAGTGCCACGGGACTAGCAGCGAGCACAGATACGCAGTATTTT
cdr3_aa: CAWSATGLAASTDTQYF

clone_size: .
d_call: .
j_call: TRBJ1-6
v_call: TRBV19
cdr3_nt: TGTGCCAGTAATATGGGACAACTTAATTCACCCCTCCACTTT
cdr3_aa: CASNMGQLNSPLHF

clone_size: once
d_call: .
j_call: TRBJ2-7
v_call: TRBV15
cdr3_nt: TGTGCCACCAGCCTCGGGGGAGACTCCTACGAGCAGTACTTC
cdr3_aa: CATSLGGDSYEQYF

clone_size: .
d_call: .
j_call: TRBJ2-2
v_call: TRBV7-9
cdr3_nt: TGTGCCAGCAGCCCTAGCTTAGTTGTCGGGGAGCTGTTTTTT
cdr3_aa: CASSPSLVVGELFF

clone_size: .
d_call: TRBD2
j_call: TRBJ2-3
v_call: TRBV25-1
cdr3_nt: TGTGCCAGCAGTGAACACGGGGGGGCCACAGATACGCAGTATTTT
cdr3_aa: CASSEHGGATDTQYF

clone_size: .
d_call: .
j_call: TRBJ2-2
v_call: TRBV12-3/TRBV12-4
cdr3_nt: TGTGCCAGCAGTTTGACAGACACCGGGGAGCTGTTTTTT
cdr3_aa: CASSLTDTGELFF

clone_size: .
d_call: .
j_call: TRBJ1-5
v_call: TRBV28
cdr3_nt: TGTGCCAGCAGTTGGCAGTCATATAGCAATCAGCCCCAGCATTTT
cdr3_aa: CASSWQSYSNQPQHF

clone_size: few
d_call: .
j_call: TRBJ1-2
v_call: TRBV30
cdr3_nt: TGTGCCTGGAGTAACAACAGGGCTTATGGCTACACCTTC
cdr3_aa: CAWSNNRAYGYTF

clone_size: .
d_call: .
j_call: TRBJ2-7
v_call: TRBV11-1
cdr3_nt: TGTGCCAGCAGCGCCCCAGGGTATTCCTACGAGCAGTACTTC
cdr3_aa: CASSAPGYSYEQYF

clone_size: .
d_call: .
j_call: TRBJ1-1
v_call: TRBV11-1
cdr3_nt: TGTGCCAGCAGCTTAGGGTATCGTAGCACTGAAGCTTTCTTT
cdr3_aa: CASSLGYRSTEAFF